The next 30 T cell receptor beta chains were all read from a single sample in a study of blood T cells in healthy people across ages. Alongside a J-beta primer mix, a sample-barcoded 5' primer served in a second PCR lasting roughly 7 to 12 cycles. TCRdb passed the 5' RACE reads through MiXCR, listing each CDR3 protein once. The table includes about 1.5 million distinct CDR3 sequences, 35% to 45% detected once. Source material: blood. The receptors derive from a woman aged 18-29 years in good health.

On this clonotype: At one of its ends the junction is not consistent with the germline gene, which may arise from a read error. The V and J genes are TRBV20-1 and TRBJ2-7, with TRBD2 matching 11 bases. The CDR3 has 14 amino acids. Germline CDR1 is DFQATT and CDR2 is SNEGSKA (reference sequence). CDR3 bases: TGCAGTGCTTTACTAGCGGGGGACTCCTACGAGCAGAACTTC. Encoded protein: CSALLAGDSYEQNF.

V is TRBV6-5 and J is TRBJ2-7; maybe TRBD1 (5 bases). The CDR3 spans 14 residues. V was shortened by 7 bases and J by 1 base, with 14 bases between the two germline ends. From germline, CDR1 is MNHEY and CDR2 SVGAGI. The CDR3 bases are TGTGCCAGCAACTCCAGGACAAAGTCCTACGAGCAGTACTTC. This encodes CASNSRTKSYEQYF.

This rearrangement joins TRBV7-9 to TRBJ1-2, with D possibly being TRBD1 (5 bases). This CDR3 has 16 residues. Trimming took off 5 bases at V and 2 bases at J, with 18 bases between the two ends. The germline CDR1 and CDR2 sequences are SEHNR and FQNEAQ (reference sequence). CDR3 sequence (DNA): TGTGCCAGCAGCCCCGCAGCAGCAAAGGGGAACTATGGCTACACCTTC. As protein: CASSPAAAKGNYGYTF.

CDR3 sequence (DNA): TGCAGCGTGGAATACAGGGGGCTGGGTGAAGCTTTCTTT. As protein: CSVEYRGLGEAFF. The chain uses TRBV29-1 and TRBJ1-1, with 9 bases aligning to TRBD1. CDR3 length equals 13 residues. J gave up 7 bases and V 6 bases, and 9 bases lay outside the gene matches. In germline, CDR1 is SQVTM, CDR2 ANQGSEA.

This clonotype was detected only a few times. This rearrangement joins TRBV5-1 to TRBJ2-6, with TRBD1 as a possible D gene (6 bases). The CDR3 extends over 18 amino acids. Germline CDR1 is SGHRS and CDR2 is YFSETQ. V lost 4 bases to trimming and J lost 1 base, with 18 bases between them. CDR3 sequence reads: CASSPNPVQGSGANVLTF. The CDR3 bases are TGCGCCAGCAGCCCAAATCCCGTACAGGGTTCTGGGGCCAACGTCCTGACTTTC.

There are a few counts of this clonotype. Here the CDR3 reads CSVEETGWMDTEAFF. In DNA form, the CDR3 reads TGCAGCGTTGAAGAGACAGGGTGGATGGACACTGAAGCTTTCTTT. The V call is TRBV29-1, the J call TRBJ1-1; TRBD1 matches at 7 bases. V shed 0 bases, J shed 3 bases, and the junction held 7 bases outside the gene matches. This CDR3 is 15 amino acids long. Germline values: CDR1 SQVTM, CDR2 ANQGSEA.

This clonotype has just a few counts. The V call is TRBV18, the J call TRBJ2-4, with 8 bases aligning to TRBD2. The closer fit of TRBJ2-7 to the DNA end suggests the J call may be wrong. From germline, CDR1 is KGHSH and CDR2 LQKENI. This CDR3 spans 16 amino acids. The DNA for the CDR3 is TGTGCCAGCTCACCACCGGTGCCGGGACTAGGATCCGAGCAGTACTTC. Encoded protein: CASSPPVPGLGSEQYF.

The rearrangement uses TRBV29-1 and TRBJ1-2; D not resolved. This CDR3 has 14 amino acids. Germline lookup yields CDR1 SQVTM and CDR2 ANQGSEA. Trimming removed 3 bases from V and 0 bases from J, with 11 bases in between. The CDR3 spells CSVDHPIANYGYTF. CDR3 nucleotide sequence: TGCAGCGTTGATCATCCCATAGCTAACTATGGCTACACCTTC.

The chain employs TRBV13 and TRBJ2-3; 14 bases align to TRBD2. The CDR3 consists of 17 residues. V lost 4 bases and J lost 3; bases outside the gene matches: 6. CDR1 and CDR2 (germline): PRHDT, FYEKMQ (reference sequence). The chain's CDR3 is CASSSRLAGGRTDTQYF. CDR3 nucleotide sequence: TGTGCCAGCAGCTCAAGACTAGCGGGGGGGCGGACAGATACGCAGTATTTT.

This clonotype was seen a handful of times. The V and J genes are TRBV20-1 and TRBJ2-7; a possible D gene is TRBD2 (5 bases). Germline-derived CDR1 and CDR2 are DFQATT and SNEGSKA (reference sequence). V shed 7 bases and J shed 3 bases, with 16 bases lying between them. The CDR3 consists of 13 residues. The CDR3 DNA is TGCAGTGTTCCTAGAGCGGATCTCTACGAGCAGTACTTC. Translated: CSVPRADLYEQYF.

This clonotype turned up a few times. V gene TRBV29-1 combines with J gene TRBJ2-3; possibly TRBD2 for D (6 bases). This CDR3 is built from 11 residues. CDR1 and CDR2 (germline): SQVTM, ANQGSEA. V was shortened by 5 bases and J by 9 bases, with 12 bases between the two germline ends. The CDR3 DNA sequence: TGCAGCGTTCCCTCCGCGGGGACGCAGTATTTT. This sequence encodes CSVPSAGTQYF.

This clonotype was recorded a few times. V usage is TRBV20-1 and J usage is TRBJ2-1, with TRBD2 matching over 13 bases. The CDR3 contains 16 residues. Germline lookup yields CDR1 DFQATT and CDR2 SNEGSKA (reference sequence). V was pared by 6 bases and J by 4 bases, with 9 bases of the junction left unmatched. The CDR3, as DNA: TGCAGTGCGCAACGGACTAGCGGGGGCTTTTACAATGAGCAGTTCTTC. Translation gives CSAQRTSGGFYNEQFF.

The chain uses TRBV9 and TRBJ2-1; the D gene is possibly TRBD2 (5 bases). The CDR3 extends over 13 amino acids. V lost 0 bases and J 9 bases, leaving 10 bases between the germline ends. Per the germline V gene, CDR1 is SGDLS and CDR2 is YYNGEE. The CDR3 loop reads CASSVVEGGEQFF. For the CDR3, the DNA is TGTGCCAGCAGCGTAGTCGAGGGCGGTGAGCAGTTCTTC.

The chain employs TRBV12-3 or TRBV12-4 and TRBJ2-1; D is uncertain. The ends were cut back, 7 bases at V and 5 bases at J, with 15 bases in the middle. The CDR3 has 14 residues. CDR3 DNA sequence: TGTGCCAGCACCACCCTTGGCAGAAACAATGAGCAGTTCTTC. Its translation is CASTTLGRNNEQFF.

This clonotype was seen more than once but under ten times. The chain couples TRBV28 to TRBJ1-1, with 10 bases lining up with TRBD1. Germline trimming cut 3 bases from V and 11 bases from J; bases unmatched to any gene: 12. CDR1 is MDHEN and CDR2 is SYDVKM in the germline V gene. The CDR3 consists of 15 residues. DNA of the CDR3: TGTGCCAGCAGTTTCCCGCATGACAGGGGGCGCAGGGCTTTCTTT. It encodes CASSFPHDRGRRAFF.

This chain links TRBV10-3 with TRBJ2-1; 9 bases match TRBD2. Germline lookup yields CDR1 ENHRY and CDR2 SYGVKD. Losses at the gene ends were 7 bases for V and 4 bases for J; bases not matched to a gene: 5. This CDR3 has 14 amino acids. The CDR3, as DNA: TGTGCCATCATGCGGGAGGGGGGTTACAATGAGCAGTTCTTC. Its protein product is CAIMREGGYNEQFF.

The gene calls are TRBV6-2 or TRBV6-3 and TRBJ2-1; 8 positions agree with TRBD2. J lost 4 bases, V lost 4 bases, and 12 bases had no gene match. This CDR3 has 17 residues. CDR1 MNHEY and CDR2 SVGEGT come from the germline V gene. CDR3 sequence reads: CASSSRHRGRSYNEQFF. CDR3 coding DNA: TGTGCCAGCAGTTCCAGACACCGCGGGAGGAGTTACAATGAGCAGTTCTTC.

This clonotype was counted between two and nine times. This sequence joins TRBV29-1 and TRBJ2-5; D is unclear. The germline V and J ends were trimmed by 5 bases and 4 bases, with 8 bases remaining between them. Germline CDR1 and CDR2: SQVTM and ANQGSEA. CDR3 length equals 11 residues. The CDR3, as DNA: TGCAGCGTTCCGGTTGGAGAGACCCAGTACTTC. It specifies CSVPVGETQYF.

This clonotype showed up many times. The CDR3 DNA reads TGTGCCAGCAGCTTTTTAAGGCAGAACACTGAAGCTTTCTTT. Encoded protein: CASSFLRQNTEAFF. This chain uses TRBV7-2 with TRBJ1-1; D gene ambiguous. The CDR3 runs 14 residues. The V end lost 3 bases, the J end lost 1 base, and 9 bases lay between the germline ends. The germline V gene encodes CDR1 SGHTA and CDR2 FQGNSA.

The rearrangement uses TRBV11-2 and TRBJ2-6; the D gene is possibly TRBD1 (6 bases). V was cut by 2 bases and J by 4 bases, with 9 bases left in between. This CDR3 region has 15 residues. Germline V lookup: CDR1 SGHAT, CDR2 FQNNGV. CDR3 in DNA: TGTGCCAGCAGCTTAAACAGGGCCGGGGCCAACGTCCTGACTTTC. This gives the protein CASSLNRAGANVLTF.

CDR3 bases: TGTGCCAGCAGCAGCGGGGGATCTAGTCAGCCCCAGCATTTT. This encodes CASSSGGSSQPQHF. The J gene is TRBJ1-5, the V gene TRBV7-2; TRBD1 might be the D (5 bases). Germline V gene lookup returns CDR1 SGHTA and CDR2 FQGNSA. The CDR3 contains 14 residues. Trimming took off 5 bases at V and 6 bases at J, with 14 bases between the two ends. The whole variable domain, filled in from reference TRBV7-2 and TRBJ1-5, reads GAGVSQSPSNKVTEKGKDVELRCDPISGHTALYWYRQSLGQGLEFLIYFQGNSAPDKSGLPSDRFSAERTGGSVSTLTIQRTQQEDSAVYLCASSSGGSSQPQHFGDGTRLSIL.

This chain links TRBV9 with TRBJ1-2; 7 bases match TRBD1. The CDR3 runs to 15 residues. Germline V gene sequence: CDR1 SGDLS, CDR2 YYNGEE. V shed 2 bases, J shed 2 bases, and the junction held 6 bases outside the gene matches. The CDR3 DNA reads as TGTGCCAGCAGCGTCTCGCTGGGACAGAACTATGGCTACACCTTC. Encoded protein: CASSVSLGQNYGYTF.

The chain carries TRBV20-1 and TRBJ2-5; TRBD1 matches 8 bases. This CDR3 has 14 residues. Trimming at V came to 1 base and at J to 5 bases, leaving 6 bases not matched to a gene. Germline V lookup: CDR1 DFQATT, CDR2 SNEGSKA (reference sequence). The CDR3 region is CSARVPGGRETQYF. The CDR3 bases are TGCAGTGCTAGAGTTCCAGGGGGCAGGGAGACCCAGTACTTC.

This clonotype turned up a few times. V is TRBV12-3 or TRBV12-4 and J is TRBJ2-2; 8 bases agree with TRBD2. The CDR3 extends over 18 amino acids. J lost 5 bases, V lost 7 bases, and 18 bases had no gene match. The CDR3 spells CASTSGLAGYKLTGELFF. In DNA form, the CDR3 reads TGTGCCAGCACCTCCGGGCTAGCGGGTTATAAATTAACCGGGGAGCTGTTTTTT.

V gene TRBV28 combines with J gene TRBJ2-7; D possibly matches TRBD1 or TRBD2 (5 bases each). Germline V gene sequence: CDR1 MDHEN, CDR2 SYDVKM. The CDR3 extends over 12 amino acids. The ends were cut back, 2 bases at V and 6 bases at J, with 8 bases in the middle. CDR3 in DNA: TGTGCCAGCAGTTTACTGAGGGGCGAGCAGTACTTC. Translation gives CASSLLRGEQYF. Filled out from reference TRBV28 and TRBJ2-7, the complete variable domain reads DVKVTQSSRYLVKRTGEKVFLECVQDMDHENMFWYRQDPGLGLRLIYFSYDVKMKEKGDIPEGYSVSREKKERFSLILESASTNQTSMYLCASSLLRGEQYFGPGTRLTVT.

J is TRBJ1-1 and V is TRBV6-6; possible D gene TRBD1, 6 bases. V lost 10 bases to trimming and J lost 3 bases, with 12 bases between them. Germline V gene lookup returns CDR1 MNHNY and CDR2 SVGAGI (reference sequence). CDR3 size: 12 residues. In nucleotides, the CDR3 is TGTGCCACCACGCGGACAGACACTGAAGCTTTCTTT. It encodes CATTRTDTEAFF.

V and J are TRBV7-2 and TRBJ1-4, with D hard to call. Germline CDR1 SGHTA, CDR2 FQGNSA. This CDR3 region has 14 residues. V lost 1 base and J 8 bases, leaving 11 bases between the germline ends. This chain's CDR3 is CASSLEGMEEKLFF. The CDR3 DNA is TGTGCCAGCAGCTTAGAGGGAATGGAGGAAAAACTGTTTTTT.

This clonotype was observed a few times. The chain has TRBV11-2 and TRBJ1-1; D is possibly TRBD1 (6 bases). The CDR3 extends over 15 amino acids. Germline V lookup: CDR1 SGHAT, CDR2 FQNNGV. The V gene lost 3 bases and the J gene lost 0 bases, with 11 bases spanning the gap. Here the CDR3 DNA reads TGTGCCAGCAGCTTCGGACAGATCCTGAACACTGAAGCTTTCTTT. Its protein product is CASSFGQILNTEAFF.

The rearrangement joins TRBV6-6 to TRBJ1-1, with D possibly TRBD1 on 5 matching bases. Germline CDR1 is MNHNY and CDR2 is SVGAGI (reference sequence). The ends were cut back, 0 bases at V and 6 bases at J, with 14 bases in the middle. There are 15 residues in the CDR3. CDR3 coding DNA: TGTGCCAGCAGTTACTCCTGGCAGGGAAACTCTGAAGCTTTCTTT. It codes for CASSYSWQGNSEAFF.

This clonotype was seen a few times. The chain links TRBV6-2 or TRBV6-3 to TRBJ2-7, with D possibly TRBD1 on 5 matching bases. Germline V lookup: CDR1 MNHEY, CDR2 SVGEGT. The CDR3 length is 15 residues. The V end lost 6 bases, the J end lost 2 bases, and 17 bases lay between the germline ends. CDR3 amino acids: CASSLRKGPTYEQYF. Here the CDR3 DNA reads TGTGCCAGCAGCCTGAGGAAGGGGCCCACCTACGAGCAGTACTTC.